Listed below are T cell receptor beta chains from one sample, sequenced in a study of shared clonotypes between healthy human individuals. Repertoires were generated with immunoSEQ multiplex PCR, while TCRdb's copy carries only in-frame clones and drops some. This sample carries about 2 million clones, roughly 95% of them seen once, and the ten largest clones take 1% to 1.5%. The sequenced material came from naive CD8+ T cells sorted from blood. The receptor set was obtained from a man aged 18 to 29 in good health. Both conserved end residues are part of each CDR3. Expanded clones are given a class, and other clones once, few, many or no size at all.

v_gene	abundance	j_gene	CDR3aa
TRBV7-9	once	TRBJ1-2	CASSFPLGESYGYTF
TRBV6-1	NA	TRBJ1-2	CASSENAGAGYTF
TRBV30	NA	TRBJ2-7	CAWSWGAEAYEQYF
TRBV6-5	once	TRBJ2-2	CASRAGTDTGELFF
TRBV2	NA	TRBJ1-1	CASRETTDILTEAFF
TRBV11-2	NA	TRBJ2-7	CASSVRGSAYEQYF
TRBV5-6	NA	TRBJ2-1	CASSPRSWGARNEQFF
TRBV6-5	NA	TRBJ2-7	CASSYSGPVSYEQYF
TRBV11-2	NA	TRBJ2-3	CASSLELAVTDTQYF
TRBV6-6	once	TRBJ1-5	CASSRRGGEDQPQHF
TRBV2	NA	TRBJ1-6	CASSEMQNNSPLHF
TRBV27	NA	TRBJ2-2	CASSFPWPGELFF
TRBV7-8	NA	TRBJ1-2	CASSHPAGGSMDGYTF
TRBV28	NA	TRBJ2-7	CASSLAATYEQYF
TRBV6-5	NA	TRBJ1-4	CASRERGLSNEKLFF
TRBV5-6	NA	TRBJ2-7	CASSPASSYEQYF
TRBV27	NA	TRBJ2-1	CASSLGPGTTYNEQFF
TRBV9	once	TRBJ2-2	CASSVVGGRGTGELFF
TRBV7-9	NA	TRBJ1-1	CASSLGIGQGRTEAFF
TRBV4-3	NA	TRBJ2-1	CASSQARTYNEQFF
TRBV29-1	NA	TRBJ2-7	CSVADYEQYF
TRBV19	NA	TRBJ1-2	CARTGERELTYGYTF
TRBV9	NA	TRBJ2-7	CASSVAWKAGDEQYF
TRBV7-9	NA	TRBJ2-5	CASSLDQQETQYF
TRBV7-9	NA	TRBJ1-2	CASSLGGSMVEGYTF
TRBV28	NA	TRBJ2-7	CASSFVSGEDEQYF
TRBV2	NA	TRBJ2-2	CASSEPIPGELFF
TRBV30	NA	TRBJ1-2	CAGLTGSYGYTF
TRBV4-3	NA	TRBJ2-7	CASSQGRSSYEQYF
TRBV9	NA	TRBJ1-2	CASSVDRTANYGYTF
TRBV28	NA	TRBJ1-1	CASSLGVGTEAFF
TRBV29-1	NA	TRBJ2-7	CSVMSGGTYEQYF
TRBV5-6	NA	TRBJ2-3	CASTMQGGWQYF
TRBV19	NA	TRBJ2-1	CASSLGGGPYNEQFF
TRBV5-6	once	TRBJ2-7	CASSFSVGAVDEQYF
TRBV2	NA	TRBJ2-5	CASSPLFPPETQYF
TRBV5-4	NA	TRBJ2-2	CASSPGGQGATGELFF
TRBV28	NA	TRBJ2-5	CASSFSPGTGVETQYF
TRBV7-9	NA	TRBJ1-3	CASSGGQGALSGNTIYF
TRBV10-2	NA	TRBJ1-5	CASSYYRAPQHF
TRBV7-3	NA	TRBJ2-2	CASSLITGNTGELFF